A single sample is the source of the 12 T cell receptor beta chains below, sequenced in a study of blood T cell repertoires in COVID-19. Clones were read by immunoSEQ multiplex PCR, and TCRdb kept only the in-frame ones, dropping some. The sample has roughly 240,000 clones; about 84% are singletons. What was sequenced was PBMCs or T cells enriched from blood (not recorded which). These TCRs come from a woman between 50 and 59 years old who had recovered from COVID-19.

The CDR3 DNA reads TGTGCCAGTCGGGGTTATAGCAATCAGCCCCAGCATTTT. Its protein product is CASRGYSNQPQHF. The rearrangement joins TRBV19 to TRBJ1-5; D unclear. Trimming shortened V by 8 bases and J by 0 bases, and 8 bases separated the two germline ends. Germline assignment: CDR1 LNHDA and CDR2 SQIVND (reference sequence). This CDR3 has 13 amino acids.

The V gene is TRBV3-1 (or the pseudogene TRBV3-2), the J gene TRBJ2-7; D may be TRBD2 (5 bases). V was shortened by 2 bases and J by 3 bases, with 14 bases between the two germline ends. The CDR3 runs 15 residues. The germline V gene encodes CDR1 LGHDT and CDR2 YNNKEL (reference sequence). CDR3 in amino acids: CASSQRFGEYYEQYF. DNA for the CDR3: TGTGCCAGCAGCCAACGTTTCGGGGAGTACTACGAGCAGTACTTC.

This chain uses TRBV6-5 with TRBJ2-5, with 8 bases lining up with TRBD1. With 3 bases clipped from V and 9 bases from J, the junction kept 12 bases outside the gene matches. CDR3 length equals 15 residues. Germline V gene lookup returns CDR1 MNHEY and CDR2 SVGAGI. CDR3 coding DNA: TGTGCCAGCAGTTATGCAGGACAGGGTATGTGGGCCCAGTACTTC. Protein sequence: CASSYAGQGMWAQYF.

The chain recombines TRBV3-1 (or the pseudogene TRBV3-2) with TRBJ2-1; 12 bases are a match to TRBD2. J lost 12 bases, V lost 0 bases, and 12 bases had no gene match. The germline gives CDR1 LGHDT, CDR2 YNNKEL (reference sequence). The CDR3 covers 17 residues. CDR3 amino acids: CASSQDLGLAGSIWQFF. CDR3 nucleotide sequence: TGTGCCAGCAGCCAAGATTTAGGACTAGCGGGATCTATTTGGCAGTTCTTC.

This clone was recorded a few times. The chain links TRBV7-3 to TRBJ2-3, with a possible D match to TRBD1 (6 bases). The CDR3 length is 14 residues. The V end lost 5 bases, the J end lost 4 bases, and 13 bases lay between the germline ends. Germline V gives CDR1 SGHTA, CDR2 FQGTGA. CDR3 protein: CASSGPQGPDTQYF. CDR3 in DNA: TGTGCCAGCAGCGGACCTCAGGGGCCAGATACGCAGTATTTT.

CDR3 in amino acids: CASSPSLRGEQFF. In DNA, the CDR3 is TGTGCCAGCAGCCCGTCCCTCCGGGGTGAGCAGTTCTTC. The V call is TRBV9, the J call TRBJ2-1, with D possibly TRBD2 on 5 matching bases. This CDR3 contains 13 residues. Trimming stripped 4 bases from V and 9 bases from J, with 14 bases between. Per the germline V gene, CDR1 is SGDLS and CDR2 is YYNGEE.

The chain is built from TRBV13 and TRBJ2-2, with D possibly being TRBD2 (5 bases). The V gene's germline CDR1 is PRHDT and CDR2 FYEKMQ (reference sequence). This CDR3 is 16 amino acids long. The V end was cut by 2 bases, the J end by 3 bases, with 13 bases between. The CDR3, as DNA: TGTGCCAGCAGCTTATTTCTGGAGGAGGACACCGGGGAGCTGTTTTTT. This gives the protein CASSLFLEEDTGELFF.

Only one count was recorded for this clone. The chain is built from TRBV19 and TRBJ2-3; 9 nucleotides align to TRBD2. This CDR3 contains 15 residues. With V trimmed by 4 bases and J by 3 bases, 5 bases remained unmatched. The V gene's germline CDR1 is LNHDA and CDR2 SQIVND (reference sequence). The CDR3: CASSTGLAATDTQYF. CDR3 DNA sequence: TGTGCCAGTAGTACGGGACTAGCAGCAACAGATACGCAGTATTTT. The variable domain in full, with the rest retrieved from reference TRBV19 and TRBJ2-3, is DGGITQSPKYLFRKEGQNVTLSCEQNLNHDAMYWYRQDPGQGLRLIYYSQIVNDFQKGDIAEGYSVSREKKESFPLTVTSAQKNPTAFYLCASSTGLAATDTQYFGPGTRLTVL.

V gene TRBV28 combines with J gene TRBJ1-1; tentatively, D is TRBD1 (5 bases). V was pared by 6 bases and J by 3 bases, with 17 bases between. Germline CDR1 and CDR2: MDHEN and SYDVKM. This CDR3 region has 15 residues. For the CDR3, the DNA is TGTGCCAGCAGCTTCCTCGGGGGGAGAGACACTGAAGCTTTCTTT. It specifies CASSFLGGRDTEAFF.

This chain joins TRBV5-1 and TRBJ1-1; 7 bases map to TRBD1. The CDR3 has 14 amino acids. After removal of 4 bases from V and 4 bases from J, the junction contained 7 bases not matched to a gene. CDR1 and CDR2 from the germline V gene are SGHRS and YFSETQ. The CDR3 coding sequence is TGCGCCAGCAGCAGACAGGGCGGCGGCACTGAAGCTTTCTTT. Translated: CASSRQGGGTEAFF.

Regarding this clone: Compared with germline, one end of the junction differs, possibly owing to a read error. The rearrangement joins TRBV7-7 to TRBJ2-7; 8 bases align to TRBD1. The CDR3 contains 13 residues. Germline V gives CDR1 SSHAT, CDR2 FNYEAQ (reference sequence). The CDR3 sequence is CASSLRQGWEQYF. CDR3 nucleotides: TGTGCTAGCAGCCTTCGACAGGGGTGGGAGCAGTACTTC.

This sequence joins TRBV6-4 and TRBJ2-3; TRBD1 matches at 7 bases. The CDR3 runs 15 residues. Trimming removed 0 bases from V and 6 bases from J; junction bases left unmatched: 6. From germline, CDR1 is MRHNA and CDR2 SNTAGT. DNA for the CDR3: TGTGCCAGCAGTGACTCGAACAGGGGCTCTGATACGCAGTATTTT. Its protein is CASSDSNRGSDTQYF.